Included here is one T cell receptor (beta chain) sequence, with context. What it recognizes is unknown. The data were obtained in a study of CD8+ T cells in alopecia areata. Study as a whole: Patients in the study were on tofacitinib for 6 to 18 months, then off it for 6 months. Study-wide findings and caveats: Administration of tofacitinib significantly diminished scalp clonality and expanded CD8+ clones within the top 100.

Treatment in this sample: oral pan-JAK inhibitor, 5-10 mg twice daily. Using a FACSAria, the CD4+ and CD8+ T cells were sorted from the PBMCs. cDNA prepared by RNA extraction and subsequent reverse transcription served as the template for sequencing. Using immunoSEQ multiplex PCR, the repertoire was profiled, and TCRdb retains in-frame clones only, with some absent. Of some 200,000 clones in the sample, roughly 56% were seen once. The CDR3 spans 13 residues. Germline assignment: CDR1 SQVTM and CDR2 ANQGSEA. V lost 7 bases, J lost 8 bases, and 10 bases stayed unmatched. The sequence was collected from a human donor with alopecia areata. Sequenced here: CD4+ T cells sorted from blood, sampled at week 4, from a patient treated with tofacitinib. This sequence joins TRBV29-1 and TRBJ1-2; TRBD1 agrees at 10 bases. The CDR3 reads CSAGGQGDGGYTF. In nucleotides, the CDR3 is TGCAGCGCCGGAGGACAGGGGGATGGGGGCTACACCTTC.